This T cell receptor (beta chain) is from a study of blood T cell repertoires in COVID-19 (TCRdb year 2020). The study in broad terms: The collaborator samples originated in the United States, Italy and Spain and spanned the acute and convalescent phases of COVID-19. The dataset comprised deeply sampled blood TCRbeta repertoires from subjects exposed to, actively infected with, or recovered from COVID-19. Sample metadata almost always included a de-identified subject ID, COVID-19 status, age in years and sex. The material from the prospective study consisted of cDNA or gDNA derived from T cells, B-cell-depleted T cells, or PBMCs. The samples were drawn from two sources: the first 160 participants of the ongoing ImmuneRACE study, and 1,254 subjects contributed by 6 global collaborators. Where available, HLA class I and class II types were obtained from metadata supplied by the sample provider rather than from assay-based typing. The repertoires were made available in a free public database intended to serve as a resource for research on the immune response to SARS-CoV-2.

TCRbeta CDR3 regions were amplified from genomic DNA using the immunoSEQ Assay, a bias-controlled multiplex PCR. As for the authors' bioinformatics: Within the assay, amplification of reference gene primers was used to estimate how many nucleated cells each sample contained. Sequence reads were collapsed and filtered to measure the absolute abundance of every unique TCRbeta CDR3 rearrangement. For each sample, productive Simpson clonality was calculated by taking the square root of Simpson's diversity index across productive rearrangements. The clones in this table, taken by TCRdb from immuneACCESS, are in-frame only. Not every clone is retained; where verified, under half of the shortfall comes from an unresolved V gene, and the cause of the rest is unknown. V, J and clone size reflect that table, while D and trimming were determined from the DNA. For this sample there are approximately 65,000 clones; 80% to 95% appear just once. The top ten clonotypes cover under 0.6% of the sample.

To note about this clone: This receptor's antigen is unknown. Within one base of it there is no much larger clone, and no base qualities were kept.

Here is what the overall study found, with its caveats: The quantity of clinical and demographic metadata differed by source and by participant and was supplied without curation.

One collaborating source in Seattle enrolled patients while the patients were actively infected and followed the patients over time throughout the course of disease. Collaborating institutions collected whole blood in K2EDTA tubes following their own protocols. For TCRbeta analysis, collaborator samples were shipped as frozen whole blood, as isolated PBMCs, or as DNA extracted from either sample type. This TCR came from a man aged 45-65 years with COVID-19, enrolled during active disease. The specimen sequenced was peripheral blood.

The CDR3 loop reads CASSPYLAARTQYF. The nucleotide sequence reads TGTGCCAGCAGCCCTTACCTTGCGGCCAGGACCCAGTACTTC. The chain uses TRBV7-2 and TRBJ2-5; no D gene call is confident. V drops 5 bases and J drops 7 bases, leaving 17 bases in between. The CDR3 goes from the cysteine to the phenylalanine over 14 residues. The read is trimmed to its CDR3 DNA, 42 bases read in frame from base 1. CDR1 and CDR2 are drawn from the germline V gene: SGHTA, FQGNSA. Outside the CDR3, residues come from the reference TRBV7-2 and TRBJ2-5 proteins, so the full variable domain is: GAGVSQSPSNKVTEKGKDVELRCDPISGHTALYWYRQSLGQGLEFLIYFQGNSAPDKSGLPSDRFSAERTGGSVSTLTIQRTQQEDSAVYLCASSPYLAARTQYFGPGTRLLVL.